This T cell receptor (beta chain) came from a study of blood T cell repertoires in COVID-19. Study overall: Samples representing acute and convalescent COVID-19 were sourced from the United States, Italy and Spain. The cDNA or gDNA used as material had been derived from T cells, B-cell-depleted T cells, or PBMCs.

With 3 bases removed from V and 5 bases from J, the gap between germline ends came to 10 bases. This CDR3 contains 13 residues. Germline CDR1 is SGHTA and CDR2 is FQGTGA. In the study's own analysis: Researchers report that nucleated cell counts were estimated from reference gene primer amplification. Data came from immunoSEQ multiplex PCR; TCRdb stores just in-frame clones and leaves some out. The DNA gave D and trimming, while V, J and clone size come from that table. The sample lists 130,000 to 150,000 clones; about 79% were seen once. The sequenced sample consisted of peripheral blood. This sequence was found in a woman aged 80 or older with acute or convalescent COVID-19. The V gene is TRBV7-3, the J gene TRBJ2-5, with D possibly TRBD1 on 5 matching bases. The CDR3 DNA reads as TGTGCCAGCAGCTTGACAGTGGAGGAGACCCAGTACTTC. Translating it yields CASSLTVEETQYF. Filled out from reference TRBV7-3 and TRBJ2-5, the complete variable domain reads GAGVSQTPSNKVTEKGKYVELRCDPISGHTALYWYRQSLGQGPEFLIYFQGTGAADDSGLPNDRFFAVRPEGSVSTLKIQRTERGDSAVYLCASSLTVEETQYFGPGTRLLVL.